This T cell receptor (beta chain) originates from a study of blood T cell repertoires in COVID-19 (dated by TCRdb to between 2020 and 2021). Regarding the research as a whole: The collaborator samples originated in the United States, Italy and Spain and spanned the acute and convalescent phases of COVID-19. The prospective study material was composed of cDNA or gDNA derived from T cells, B-cell-depleted T cells, or PBMCs. The dataset comprised deeply sampled blood TCRbeta repertoires from subjects exposed to, actively infected with, or recovered from COVID-19. The repertoires were released in a freely available public database meant as a resource for research on the immune response to SARS-CoV-2. Samples were obtained from the ongoing ImmuneRACE study (first 160 participants) and from 950 to 1,500 subjects provided by 6 global collaborators. A de-identified subject ID, COVID-19 status, age in years and sex were almost always included in the sample metadata. Where available, HLA class I and class II types were taken from metadata supplied by the sample provider and were not determined by assay-based typing. General study outcomes and caveats: Clinical and demographic metadata were provided uncurated, with the amount varying by source and participant.

The collaborating institutions used their own protocols to collect whole blood in K2EDTA tubes. Collaborator samples were shipped for TCRbeta analysis as frozen whole blood, isolated PBMCs, or DNA extracted from either sample type. The immunoSEQ Assay, a bias-controlled multiplex PCR, was used to amplify TCRbeta CDR3 regions from genomic DNA. As for the original processing: The number of nucleated cells in each sample was estimated by amplification of reference gene primers within the assay. To quantify the absolute abundance of each unique TCRbeta CDR3 rearrangement, sequence reads were collapsed and filtered. Productive Simpson clonality was computed per sample as the square root of Simpson's diversity index over productive rearrangements. The immuneACCESS repertoire file appears here via TCRdb, limited to in-frame rearrangements. These files lack a portion of the clones; in checked studies, under half of the deficit traces to unresolved V genes, and the cause of the others is not known. V, J and clone size derive from that table, while D and trimming were established from the DNA sequence. The sample has some 52,000 clones on record, under 90% of them singletons. The ten largest clones take up 25% to 30% of the sample.

From cysteine to phenylalanine, the CDR3 is 14 amino acids long. Just CDR3 DNA is preserved here, 42 bases in frame from base 1. From the germline V gene, CDR1 is MNHEY and CDR2 is SVGAGI. Trimming removed 3 bases from V and 3 bases from J, leaving 9 bases between the germline ends. Points on this clone: This receptor's antigen is unknown. No per-base quality is available; no much larger clone lies one base away.

The TCR was taken from a human donor in a cohort sampled during active COVID-19. The chain employs TRBV6-5 and TRBJ2-1, and TRBD2 may be the D gene, going by 6 matching bases. The sequenced sample consisted of peripheral blood. The nucleotides are TGTGCCAGCAGTTATCTGCGGGACTACAATGAGCAGTTCTTC. Its protein product is CASSYLRDYNEQFF.